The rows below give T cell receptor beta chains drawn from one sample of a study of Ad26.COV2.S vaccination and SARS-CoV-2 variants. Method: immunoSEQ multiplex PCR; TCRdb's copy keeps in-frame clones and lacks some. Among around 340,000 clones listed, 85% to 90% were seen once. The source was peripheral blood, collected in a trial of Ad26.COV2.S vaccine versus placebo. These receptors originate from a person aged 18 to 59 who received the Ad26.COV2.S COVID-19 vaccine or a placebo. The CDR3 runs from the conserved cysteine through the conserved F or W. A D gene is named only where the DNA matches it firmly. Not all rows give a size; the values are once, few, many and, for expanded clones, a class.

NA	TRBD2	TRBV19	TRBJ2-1	TGTGCCAGTAGCCGGACTAGCGGGACATACAATGAGCAGTTCTTC	CASSRTSGTYNEQFF
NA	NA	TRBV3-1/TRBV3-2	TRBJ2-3	TGTGCCAGCGCGGAGGCGGGGGCGAGAGATACGCAGTATTTT	CASAEAGARDTQYF
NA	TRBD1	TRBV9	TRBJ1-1	TGTGCCAGCAGCGTAGGGGGACAGGGAACCGAAGCTTTCTTT	CASSVGGQGTEAFF
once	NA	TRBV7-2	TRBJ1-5	TGTGCCAGCAGCTTAAGAGGGGAGTATTATCAGCCCCAGCATTTT	CASSLRGEYYQPQHF
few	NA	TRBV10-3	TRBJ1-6	TGTGCCATCAACCCAGAGGGTTTGGGGAATTCACCCCTCCACTTT	CAINPEGLGNSPLHF
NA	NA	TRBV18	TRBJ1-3	TGTGCCAGCGCGTTCACCGCGGATCCGTACTCTGGAAACACCATATATTTT	CASAFTADPYSGNTIYF
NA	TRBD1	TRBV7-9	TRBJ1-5	TGTGCCAGCAGCGCGCAGGGGGCCGGCTTTAGCAATCAGCCCCAGCATTTT	CASSAQGAGFSNQPQHF
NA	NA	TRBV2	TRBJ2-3	TGTGCCAGCAGTGAACTCGGGCTAGCGTTGGGCACAGATACGCAGTATTTT	CASSELGLALGTDTQYF
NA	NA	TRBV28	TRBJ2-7	TGTGCCAGCATGGAAGGAACCTACGAGCAGTACTTC	CASMEGTYEQYF
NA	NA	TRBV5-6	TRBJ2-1	TGTGCCAGCAGCTTGGTAGGGGCGTACAATGAGCAGTTCTTC	CASSLVGAYNEQFF
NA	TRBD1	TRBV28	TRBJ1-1	TGTGCCAGCAGTTTAGGACAGGGGGCTAGAACTGAAGCTTTCTTT	CASSLGQGARTEAFF
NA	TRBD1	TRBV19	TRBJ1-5	TGTGCCAGTAGTATACAACAGGGGGCCGGCAATCAGCCCCAGCATTTT	CASSIQQGAGNQPQHF
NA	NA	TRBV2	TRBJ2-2	TGTGCCAGCAGCCAACAGGCTCCTAACACCGGGGAGCTGTTTTTT	CASSQQAPNTGELFF
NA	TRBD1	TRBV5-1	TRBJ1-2	TGCGCCAGCAGCTTGCCAGGGACAGGGGATGTGGATGGCTACACCTTC	CASSLPGTGDVDGYTF
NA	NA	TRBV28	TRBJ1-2	TGTGCCAGCAGTAGAGCGGGGGTGGGCTATGGCTACACCTTC	CASSRAGVGYGYTF
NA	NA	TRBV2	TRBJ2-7	TGTGCCAGCAGTGAATCTGGGGGGTCCTACGAGCAGTACTTC	CASSESGGSYEQYF
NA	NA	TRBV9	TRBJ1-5	TGTGCCAGCAGCGCAGCAGGGGACAATCAGCCCCAGCATTTT	CASSAAGDNQPQHF
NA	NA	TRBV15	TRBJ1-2	TGTGCCACCAGCAGCAATCAGGGGACCTATGGCTACACCTTC	CATSSNQGTYGYTF
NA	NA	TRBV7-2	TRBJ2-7	TGTGCCAGCAGCTTACCCCTGGGTGCACGCGAGCAGTACTTC	CASSLPLGAREQYF
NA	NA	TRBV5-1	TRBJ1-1	TGCGCCAGCAGCTTGGTAGATAACACTGAAGCTTTCTTT	CASSLVDNTEAFF
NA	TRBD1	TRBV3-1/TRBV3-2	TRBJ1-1	TGTGCCAGCAGCCAAGGGAAATTCGGACAGGGTGAAGCTTTCTTT	CASSQGKFGQGEAFF
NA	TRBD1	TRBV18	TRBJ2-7	TGTGCCAGCTCACCCGGGACAGCTTACGAGCAGTACTTC	CASSPGTAYEQYF
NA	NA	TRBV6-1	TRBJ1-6	TGTGCCAGCAGTGAAGGGGAGAATTCACCCCTCCACTTT	CASSEGENSPLHF
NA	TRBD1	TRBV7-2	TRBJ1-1	TGTGCCAGCAATAGACAGGGGGCATCTGAAGCTTTCTTT	CASNRQGASEAFF
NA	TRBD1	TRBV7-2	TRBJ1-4	TGTGCCAGCAGCACCGACAGGGGCACGGGAAAACTGTTTTTT	CASSTDRGTGKLFF
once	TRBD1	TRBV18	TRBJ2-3	TGTGCCAGCTCACCAATACAGGGGCGAGATACGCAGTATTTT	CASSPIQGRDTQYF
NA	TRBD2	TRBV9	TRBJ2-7	TGTGCCAGCAGCGCCGGGACTAGCGGGAGCCACGAGCAGTACTTC	CASSAGTSGSHEQYF
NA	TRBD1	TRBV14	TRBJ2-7	TGTGCCAGCAGCCAATTCGACAGGGTAAAAGACAACTCCTACGAGCAGTACTTC	CASSQFDRVKDNSYEQYF
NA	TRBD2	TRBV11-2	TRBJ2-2	TGTGCCAGCAGCTTAGAACGGGGGGCCGGGGAGCTGTTTTTT	CASSLERGAGELFF
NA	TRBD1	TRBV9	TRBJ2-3	TGTGCCAGCAGCGCAACTACAGGGGATCCCCGCACAGATACGCAGTATTTT	CASSATTGDPRTDTQYF
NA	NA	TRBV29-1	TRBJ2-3	TGCAGCTTTACGGGGGCCACAGATACGCAGTATTTT	CSFTGATDTQYF
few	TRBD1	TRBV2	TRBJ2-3	TGTGCCAGCAGACTGGGGACAGGGCCCGATACGCAGTATTTT	CASRLGTGPDTQYF
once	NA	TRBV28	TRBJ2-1	TGTGCCAGCAGCCCGAGGGTCCCGACAGACAATGAGCAGTTCTTC	CASSPRVPTDNEQFF
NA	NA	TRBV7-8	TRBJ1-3	TGTGCCAGCAGCTTAGGCCAGAACTCTGGAAACACCATATATTTT	CASSLGQNSGNTIYF
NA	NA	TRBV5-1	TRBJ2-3	TGCGCCAGCAGCTTCGCCGGGAGCACAGATACGCAGTATTTT	CASSFAGSTDTQYF
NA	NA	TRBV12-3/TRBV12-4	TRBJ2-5	TGTGCCAGCAGGGGGGACATCCAAGAGACCCAGTACTTC	CASRGDIQETQYF
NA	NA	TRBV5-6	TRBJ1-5	TGTGCCAGCAGCTTGGGAGGGTACAGAAATCAGCCCCAGCATTTT	CASSLGGYRNQPQHF
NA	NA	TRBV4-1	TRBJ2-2	TGCGCCAGCAGCCAAGAAACGGGGTGGGGTGGGGAGCTGTTTTTT	CASSQETGWGGELFF
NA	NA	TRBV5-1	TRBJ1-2	TGCGCCAGCAGCTTGGAGACAGATTTTAACTATGGCTACACCTTC	CASSLETDFNYGYTF
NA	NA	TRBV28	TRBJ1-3	TGTGCCAGCAGCTCTGTTGGAAACACCATATATTTT	CASSSVGNTIYF
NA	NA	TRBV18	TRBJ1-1	TGTGCCAGCTCAGAGGGAATTGGGAGCCAAAAAAGGACTGAAGCTTTCTTT	CASSEGIGSQKRTEAFF
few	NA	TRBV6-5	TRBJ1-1	TGTGCCAGCAGTTACGGCGCAGGGCCGAACACTGAAGCTTTCTTT	CASSYGAGPNTEAFF
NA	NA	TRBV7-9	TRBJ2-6	TGTGCCAGTGGAGACGTCCTGACTTTC	CASGDVLTF
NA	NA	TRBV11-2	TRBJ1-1	TGTGCCAGCAGCCGCACTTTGGGGGGGTACACTGAAGCTTTCTTT	CASSRTLGGYTEAFF
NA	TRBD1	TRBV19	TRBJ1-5	TGTGCCAGTAGTAAGGGGACAGGGGGCTCTCAGCCCCAGCATTTT	CASSKGTGGSQPQHF
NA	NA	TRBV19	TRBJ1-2	TGTGCCAGTAGTCTACAGGGATATAATAAAGGCTACACCTTC	CASSLQGYNKGYTF
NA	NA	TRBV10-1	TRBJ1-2	TGCGCCAGCAGTCCCAACCCAGGAGGCTATGGCTACACCTTC	CASSPNPGGYGYTF
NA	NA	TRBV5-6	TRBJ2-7	TGTGCCAGCAGCTTTAGGGTCTCCTACGAGCAGTACTTC	CASSFRVSYEQYF
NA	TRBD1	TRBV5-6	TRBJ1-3	TGTGCCAGCAGCGGCGACAGGGAGGGTGGAAACACCATATATTTT	CASSGDREGGNTIYF
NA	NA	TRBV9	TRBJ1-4	TGTGCCAGCAGCGTAGGGAGTACAACTAATGAAAAACTGTTTTTT	CASSVGSTTNEKLFF
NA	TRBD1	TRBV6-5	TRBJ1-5	TGTGCCAGCAGCCAAGACAGGGGAGAAAATCAGCCCCAGCATTTT	CASSQDRGENQPQHF
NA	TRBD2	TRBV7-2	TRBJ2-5	TGTGCCAGCAGACGGACTAGCGGGAGGGAGACCCAGTACTTC	CASRRTSGRETQYF